This T cell receptor beta chain was captured in a study of Ad26.COV2.S vaccination and SARS-CoV-2 variants. Study-level points and caveats: Across vaccine and placebo recipients, the breadth of non-spike TCRs was similar. Spike-specific responses of CD8+ and CD4+ T cells were reported to display substantial breadth after vaccination. An underestimation of total T cell responses may have resulted from the TCR breadth and depth analyses.

A remark on this clone: What it binds is not known.

Profiling relied on immunoSEQ multiplex PCR, and the TCRdb table lists in-frame clones only, not all of them. The repertoire has under 150,000 clones, around 86% of them found once; the top ten carry 5%. Looked up from germline, CDR1 is PRHDT and CDR2 is FYEKMQ (reference sequence). The CDR3 has 12 amino acids. V was clipped by 5 bases and J by 5 bases, with 9 bases between them. This chain connects TRBV13 to TRBJ2-5; D is ambiguous. This TCR came from a human donor who had recovered from COVID-19. The sequenced sample was peripheral blood, obtained after recovery from COVID-19. Here the CDR3 DNA reads TGTGCCAGCAGCGGTGGGCAGGAGACCCAGTACTTC. It encodes CASSGGQETQYF.